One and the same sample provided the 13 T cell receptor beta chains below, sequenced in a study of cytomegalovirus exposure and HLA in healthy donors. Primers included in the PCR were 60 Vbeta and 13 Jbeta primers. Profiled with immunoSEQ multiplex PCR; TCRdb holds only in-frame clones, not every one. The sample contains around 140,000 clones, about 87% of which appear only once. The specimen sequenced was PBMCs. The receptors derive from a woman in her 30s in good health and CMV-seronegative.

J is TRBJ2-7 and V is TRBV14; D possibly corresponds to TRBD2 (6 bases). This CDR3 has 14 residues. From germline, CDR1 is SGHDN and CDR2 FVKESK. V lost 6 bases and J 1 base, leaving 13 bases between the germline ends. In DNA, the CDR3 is TGTGCCAGCAGACTATCTAGCGCTTCCTACGAGCAGTACTTC. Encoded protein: CASRLSSASYEQYF.

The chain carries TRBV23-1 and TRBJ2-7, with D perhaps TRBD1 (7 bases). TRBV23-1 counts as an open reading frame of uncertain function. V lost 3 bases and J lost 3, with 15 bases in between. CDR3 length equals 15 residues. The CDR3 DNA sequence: TGCGCCAGCAGTCAGCCCAGGGGGGAGAGCTACGAGCAGTACTTC. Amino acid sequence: CASSQPRGESYEQYF.

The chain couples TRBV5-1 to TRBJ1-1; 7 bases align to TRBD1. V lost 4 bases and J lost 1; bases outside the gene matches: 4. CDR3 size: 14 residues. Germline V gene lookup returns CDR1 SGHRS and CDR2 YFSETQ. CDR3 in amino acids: CASSGRQGNTEAFF. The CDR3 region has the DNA TGCGCCAGCAGCGGGAGACAGGGGAACACTGAAGCTTTCTTT. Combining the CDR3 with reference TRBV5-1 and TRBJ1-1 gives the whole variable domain KAGVTQTPRYLIKTRGQQVTLSCSPISGHRSVSWYQQTPGQGLQFLFEYFSETQRNKGNFPGRFSGRQFSNSRSEMNVSTLELGDSALYLCASSGRQGNTEAFFGQGTRLTVV.

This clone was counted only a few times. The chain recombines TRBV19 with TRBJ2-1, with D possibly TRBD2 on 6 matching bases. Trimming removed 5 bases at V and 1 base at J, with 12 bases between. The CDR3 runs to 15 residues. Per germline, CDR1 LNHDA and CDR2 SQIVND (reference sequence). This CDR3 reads CASSDGGISYNEQFF. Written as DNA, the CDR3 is TGTGCCAGTAGTGACGGCGGGATATCCTACAATGAGCAGTTCTTC.

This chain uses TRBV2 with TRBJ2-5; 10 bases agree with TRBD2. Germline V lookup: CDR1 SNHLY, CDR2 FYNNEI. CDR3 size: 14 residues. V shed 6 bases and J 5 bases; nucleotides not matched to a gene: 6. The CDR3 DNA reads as TGTGCCAGCAGGATAGCGGGGGGCTGGGAGACCCAGTACTTC. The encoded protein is CASRIAGGWETQYF. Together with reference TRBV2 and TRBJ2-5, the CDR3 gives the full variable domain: EPEVTQTPSHQVTQMGQEVILRCVPISNHLYFYWYRQILGQKVEFLVSFYNNEISEKSEIFDDQFSVERPDGSNFTLKIRSTKLEDSAMYFCASRIAGGWETQYFGPGTRLLVL.

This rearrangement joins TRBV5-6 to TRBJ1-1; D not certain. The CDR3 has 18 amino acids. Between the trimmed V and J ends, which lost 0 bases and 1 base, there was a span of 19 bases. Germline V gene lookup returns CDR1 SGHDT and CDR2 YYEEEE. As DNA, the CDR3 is TGTGCCAGCAGCTTGGTTGGCACCCCCCTACAGAAGAACACTGAAGCTTTCTTT. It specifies CASSLVGTPLQKNTEAFF.

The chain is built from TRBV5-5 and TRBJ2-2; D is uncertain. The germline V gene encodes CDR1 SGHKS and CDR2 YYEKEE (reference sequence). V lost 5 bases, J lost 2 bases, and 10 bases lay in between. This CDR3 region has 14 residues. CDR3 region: CASRLPGNTGELFF. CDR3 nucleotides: TGTGCCAGCAGATTACCAGGAAACACCGGGGAGCTGTTTTTT.

CDR3 nucleotides: TGCGCCAGCAGCCAAGATACCCGACTAGCGGGGGGCGAGCAGTACTTC. This gives the protein CASSQDTRLAGGEQYF. The chain carries TRBV4-3 and TRBJ2-7; 13 bases fit TRBD2. Germline values: CDR1 LGHNA, CDR2 YSLEER. CDR3 length: 16 amino acids. The V segment lost 0 bases and the J segment 6 bases; nucleotides outside the gene matches: 5.

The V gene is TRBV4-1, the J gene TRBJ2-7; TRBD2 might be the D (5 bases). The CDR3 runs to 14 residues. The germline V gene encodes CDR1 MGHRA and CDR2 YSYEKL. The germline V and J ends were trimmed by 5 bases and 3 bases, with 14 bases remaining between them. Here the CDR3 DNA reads TGCGCCAGCAGCTGGGAGTTAGGCTTCTACGAGCAGTACTTC. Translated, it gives CASSWELGFYEQYF.

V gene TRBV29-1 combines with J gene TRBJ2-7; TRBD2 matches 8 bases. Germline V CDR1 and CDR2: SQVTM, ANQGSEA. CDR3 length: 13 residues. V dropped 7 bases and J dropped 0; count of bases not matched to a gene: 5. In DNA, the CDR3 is TGCAGCGGGGCCGGGGGGGACTCCTACGAGCAGTACTTC. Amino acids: CSGAGGDSYEQYF.

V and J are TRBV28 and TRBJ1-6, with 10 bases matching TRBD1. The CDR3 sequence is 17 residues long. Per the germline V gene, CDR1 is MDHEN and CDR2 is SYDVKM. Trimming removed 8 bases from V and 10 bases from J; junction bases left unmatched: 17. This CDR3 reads CASRSGQGEISASPLHF. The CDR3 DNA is TGTGCCAGCCGGTCCGGACAGGGGGAGATTTCGGCCTCACCCCTCCACTTT.

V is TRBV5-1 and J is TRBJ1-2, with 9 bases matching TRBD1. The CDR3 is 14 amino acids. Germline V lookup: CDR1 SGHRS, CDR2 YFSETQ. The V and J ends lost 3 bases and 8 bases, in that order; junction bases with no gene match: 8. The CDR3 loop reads CASSSSDRGDGYTF. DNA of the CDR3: TGCGCCAGCAGCTCATCTGACAGGGGGGACGGCTACACCTTC.

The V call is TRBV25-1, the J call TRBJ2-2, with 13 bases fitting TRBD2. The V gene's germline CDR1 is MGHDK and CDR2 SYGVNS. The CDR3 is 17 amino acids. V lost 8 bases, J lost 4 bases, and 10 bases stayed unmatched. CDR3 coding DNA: TGTGCCAGCCAAGAAAGACTAGCGGGAGGTCTCACCGGGGAGCTGTTTTTT. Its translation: CASQERLAGGLTGELFF.